The sequence of this T cell receptor (beta chain) was determined in a study of cytomegalovirus exposure and HLA in healthy donors. About the study: Earlier sequencing of around 190 million T cells yielded around 100 million unique TCR beta sequences.

PCR used 60 Vbeta primers and 13 Jbeta primers. Here immunoSEQ multiplex PCR was the method, and the copy in TCRdb shows in-frame clones only, minus some. Among nearly 110,000 clones listed, about 74% were seen once. General study findings and limits: As was reported, the classifier diagnosed cytomegalovirus status with high specificity and sensitivity. A likely sequencing artifact accounted for one observed cluster of highly shared sequence variants.

Only a few counts were recorded for this clone. Its antigen is unknown. The CDR3 is made up of 15 amino acids. Germline-derived CDR1 and CDR2 are MDHEN and SYDVKM. V was cut by 5 bases and J by 7 bases, with 18 bases left in between. The receptor was isolated from a woman between 40 and 50 years old in good health and CMV-seropositive. This chain uses TRBV28 with TRBJ1-3, with a possible D match to TRBD1 (5 bases). The sample consisted of PBMCs. The CDR3 bases are TGTGCCAGCAGTAGGGGCGCGACACTGGAGAACACCATATATTTT. Protein: CASSRGATLENTIYF.